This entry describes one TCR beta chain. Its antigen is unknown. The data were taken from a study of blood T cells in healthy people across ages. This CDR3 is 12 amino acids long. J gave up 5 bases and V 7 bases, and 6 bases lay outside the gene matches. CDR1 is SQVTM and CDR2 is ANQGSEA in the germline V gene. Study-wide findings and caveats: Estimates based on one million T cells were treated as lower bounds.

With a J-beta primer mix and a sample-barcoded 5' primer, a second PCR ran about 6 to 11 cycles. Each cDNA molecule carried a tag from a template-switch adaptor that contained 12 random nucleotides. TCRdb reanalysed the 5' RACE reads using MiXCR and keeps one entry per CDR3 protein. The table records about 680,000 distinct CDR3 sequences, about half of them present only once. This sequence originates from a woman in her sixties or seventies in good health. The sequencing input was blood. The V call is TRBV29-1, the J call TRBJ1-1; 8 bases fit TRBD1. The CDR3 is CSATGVGTEAFF. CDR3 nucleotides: TGCAGCGCGACAGGGGTCGGGACTGAAGCTTTCTTT.